The sequence of this TCR beta chain was determined in a study of blood T cell repertoires in COVID-19. Study-level background: Samples came from the United States, Italy and Spain, spanning acute and convalescent COVID-19. T cells, B-cell-depleted T cells, or PBMCs provided the cDNA or gDNA that served as material.

In the original workflow: Reference gene primer amplification in the assay estimated nucleated cell counts. The repertoire was sequenced with immunoSEQ multiplex PCR; TCRdb's copy has only in-frame clones and lacks some. V, J and clone size derive from that table, while D and trimming were established from the DNA sequence. The sample lists about 100,000 clones, more than 70% occurring once. V gave up 1 base and J gave up 7 bases; unmatched junction bases: 2. The CDR3 is 14 residues long. Germline values: CDR1 SGHVS, CDR2 FNYEAQ. The chain has TRBV7-6 and TRBJ2-1, with 9 bases that match TRBD1. Sequenced input: peripheral blood. The TCR comes from a human donor in a cohort sampled during active COVID-19. The CDR3 loop reads CASSLVQGANEQFF. The CDR3 coding sequence is TGTGCCAGCAGCTTAGTACAGGGGGCGAATGAGCAGTTCTTC.